The 8 T cell receptor beta chains below come from one sample, sequenced in a study of blood T cells in healthy people across ages (dated by TCRdb to about 2015). Library preparation used 5' RACE. The listed sequencing device is Illumina HiSeq 2500. A second PCR of about 6 to 11 cycles was run with a J-beta primer mix and a sample-barcoded 5' primer. TCRdb itself trimmed the public reads at Q25 with fastp, ran MiXCR and retained productive beta chains. Records with the same CDR3 protein are collapsed into one entry carrying the most frequent genes and DNA. The sample table lists about 1.4 million distinct CDR3 sequences, roughly 60% of them with a count of one. The ten largest clones represent under 8.5% of the sample. Sample: blood. These receptors all come from a man between 18 and 35 years old in good health.

J is TRBJ2-7 and V is TRBV20-1; D gene uncertain. CDR3 size: 12 residues. Per germline, CDR1 DFQATT and CDR2 SNEGSKA (reference sequence). The V end was cut by 6 bases, the J end by 3 bases, with 12 bases between. CDR3 loop: CSADGYGYEQYF. CDR3 coding DNA: TGCAGTGCCGACGGTTATGGCTACGAGCAGTACTTC.

The rearrangement joins TRBV5-6 to TRBJ2-7; no reliable D call. Trimming left V 0 bases short and J 5 bases short, with 12 bases between. CDR1 is SGHDT, CDR2 YYEEEE, per germline. The CDR3 has 14 residues. CDR3 coding DNA: TGTGCCAGCAGCTTGGCCAAGGGATCGGACGAGCAGTACTTC. Residues: CASSLAKGSDEQYF.

The gene calls are TRBV7-8 and TRBJ1-2; D gene ambiguous. In germline, CDR1 is SGHVS, CDR2 FQNEAQ. This CDR3 has 12 amino acids. V was pared by 8 bases and J by 4 bases, with 11 bases between. CDR3 sequence: CASEGSGYGYTF. The CDR3 DNA sequence: TGTGCCAGCGAGGGATCTGGCTATGGCTACACCTTC.

The chain has TRBV5-1 and TRBJ2-7, with D unresolved. The CDR3 length is 14 residues. Germline V lookup: CDR1 SGHRS, CDR2 YFSETQ. V was shortened by 4 bases and J by 1 base, with 12 bases between the two germline ends. CDR3 coding DNA: TGCGCCAGCAGCCCGGATCCCCCGTCCTACGAGCAGTACTTC. Translated: CASSPDPPSYEQYF.

This chain uses TRBV10-3 with TRBJ2-3, with TRBD1 matching 7 bases. J lost 4 bases, V lost 6 bases, and 7 bases had no gene match. Germline loops: CDR1 ENHRY, CDR2 SYGVKD. This CDR3 has 14 amino acids. In DNA, the CDR3 is TGTGCCATCAGGCTAGGGGACAGAGCAGATACGCAGTATTTT. Protein: CAIRLGDRADTQYF.

J is TRBJ1-1 and V is TRBV10-3; 7 positions match TRBD1. V shed 7 bases, J shed 6 bases, and the junction held 11 bases outside the gene matches. The length of the CDR3 is 14 residues. The germline CDR1 and CDR2 sequences are ENHRY and SYGVKD. The CDR3 here is CAIKAGGFRAEAFF. CDR3 coding DNA: TGTGCCATCAAGGCAGGGGGGTTTCGGGCTGAAGCTTTCTTT.

The CDR3 reads CASGPGQTEKLFF. The CDR3 nucleotides read TGTGCCAGCGGTCCCGGACAGACCGAAAAACTGTTTTTT. The chain uses TRBV6-5 and TRBJ1-4; the D gene is possibly TRBD1 (6 bases). The V end lost 8 bases, the J end lost 8 bases, and 15 bases lay between the germline ends. This CDR3 is built from 13 residues. From germline, CDR1 is MNHEY and CDR2 SVGAGI.

This rearrangement joins TRBV20-1 to TRBJ2-7, with D perhaps TRBD1 (6 bases). This CDR3 has 12 amino acids. The V and J ends lost 7 bases and 1 base respectively, with 11 bases between them. CDR1 is DFQATT and CDR2 is SNEGSKA in the germline V gene (reference sequence). The CDR3 DNA sequence: TGCAGTGTGGGGACATCGTCCTACGAGCAGTACTTC. Amino acid sequence: CSVGTSSYEQYF.